This is a list of T cell receptor beta chains from one sample in a study of breast tumors, draining lymph nodes, adjacent tissues. TCRdb ran MiXCR on the multiplex PCR reads and lists one entry per CDR3 protein. Among about 47,000 distinct CDR3 sequences listed, 20% to 25% were seen once. Source material: breast tumor tissue. Every receptor here comes from a female donor with breast cancer. Some clones in this sample may be carry-over from other donors' samples. Both conserved end residues are part of each CDR3. The D gene is left open where the match is weak. Clone size is shown for a subset of rows, as once, few, many or a class of expanded clone.

clone size: many
V gene: TRBV20-1
J gene: TRBJ1-2
D gene: -
CDR3 DNA: TGCAGTGCTAGTACCCAGGGACTACACTATGGCTACACCTTC
CDR3 protein: CSASTQGLHYGYTF

clone size: medium-sized
V gene: TRBV10-3
J gene: TRBJ1-2
D gene: TRBD1
CDR3 DNA: TGTGCCATCAGTGGGACAGGGTATCACTATGGCTACACCTTC
CDR3 protein: CAISGTGYHYGYTF

clone size: -
V gene: TRBV19
J gene: TRBJ2-5
D gene: TRBD2
CDR3 DNA: TGTGCCAGTAGTGGCCCAATCGGGGGGGCTTGGGAGACCCAGTACTTC
CDR3 protein: CASSGPIGGAWETQYF

clone size: many
V gene: TRBV6-2/TRBV6-3
J gene: TRBJ2-5
D gene: TRBD2
CDR3 DNA: TGTGCCAGCAGTTCCGCCGGGGGGCGGGGGGTTCAAGAGACCCAGTACTTC
CDR3 protein: CASSSAGGRGVQETQYF

clone size: -
V gene: TRBV4-2
J gene: TRBJ1-1
D gene: TRBD1
CDR3 DNA: TGTGCCAGCAGCCCTACAGGGGGAAAGAACACTGAAGCTTTCTTT
CDR3 protein: CASSPTGGKNTEAFF

clone size: medium-sized
V gene: TRBV27
J gene: TRBJ1-5
D gene: TRBD1
CDR3 DNA: TGTGCCAGCAAACTGAGGGACAGGGATACCTATAGCAATCAGCCCCAGCATTTT
CDR3 protein: CASKLRDRDTYSNQPQHF

clone size: many
V gene: TRBV5-1
J gene: TRBJ1-2
D gene: TRBD1
CDR3 DNA: TGCGCCAGCAGCTTGGCCGTGGGACAGGGATGGGGCTACACCTTC
CDR3 protein: CASSLAVGQGWGYTF

clone size: -
V gene: TRBV20-1
J gene: TRBJ2-7
D gene: -
CDR3 DNA: TGCAGTGCACCCAGACGGTCACATACCTACGAGCAGTACTTC
CDR3 protein: CSAPRRSHTYEQYF

clone size: many
V gene: TRBV25-1
J gene: TRBJ2-5
D gene: TRBD2
CDR3 DNA: TGTGCCAGCAGTCCGGCGGGGGGGCCATACGGGGAGACCCAGTACTTC
CDR3 protein: CASSPAGGPYGETQYF

clone size: many
V gene: TRBV20-1
J gene: TRBJ2-1
D gene: TRBD2
CDR3 DNA: TGCAGTGCTAGGGGGACTAGCCGTGAGCAGTTCTTC
CDR3 protein: CSARGTSREQFF

clone size: few
V gene: TRBV19
J gene: TRBJ2-2
D gene: TRBD1
CDR3 DNA: TGTGCCAGTACCCAAGACAGGGTCCCCGGGGAGCTGTTTTTT
CDR3 protein: CASTQDRVPGELFF

clone size: many
V gene: TRBV7-2
J gene: TRBJ2-5
D gene: -
CDR3 DNA: TGTGCCAGCAGCCCACGGGAGTTTGGGGGGGCCTCGAAGACCCAGTACTTC
CDR3 protein: CASSPREFGGASKTQYF

clone size: many
V gene: TRBV13
J gene: TRBJ2-1
D gene: TRBD1
CDR3 DNA: TGTGCCAGCAGCTTCCGCAGGGGGTCCTACAATGAGCAGTTCTTC
CDR3 protein: CASSFRRGSYNEQFF

clone size: many
V gene: TRBV7-8
J gene: TRBJ1-2
D gene: TRBD1
CDR3 DNA: TGTGCCAGCAGCTTAGTAGGGGGAGACAGGGTGAGCGGCTACACCTTC
CDR3 protein: CASSLVGGDRVSGYTF

clone size: -
V gene: TRBV27
J gene: TRBJ1-6
D gene: -
CDR3 DNA: TGTGCCACACAACGCCGGGGGCTTAATTCACCCCTCCACTTT
CDR3 protein: CATQRRGLNSPLHF

clone size: many
V gene: TRBV30
J gene: TRBJ1-5
D gene: -
CDR3 DNA: TGTGCCTGGAGTCAGGACAGTTTGGCCCCCCAGCCCCAGCATTTT
CDR3 protein: CAWSQDSLAPQPQHF

clone size: many
V gene: TRBV3-1
J gene: TRBJ2-7
D gene: -
CDR3 DNA: TGTGCCAGCAGCCTCCCGGGGTGGGGGCGCCTCGAGCAGTACTTC
CDR3 protein: CASSLPGWGRLEQYF

clone size: -
V gene: TRBV28
J gene: TRBJ2-3
D gene: -
CDR3 DNA: TGTGCCAGCAGAGTCCACAGGGAGATCAACACAGATACGCAGTATTTT
CDR3 protein: CASRVHREINTDTQYF

clone size: -
V gene: TRBV28
J gene: TRBJ1-2
D gene: -
CDR3 DNA: TGTGCCAGCAGTTTGTACCCGGGACAAGAGATCTATGGCTACACCTTC
CDR3 protein: CASSLYPGQEIYGYTF

clone size: many
V gene: TRBV4-1
J gene: TRBJ2-5
D gene: -
CDR3 DNA: TGCGCCAGCAGCTCAGGGTACCAAGAGACCCAGTACTTC
CDR3 protein: CASSSGYQETQYF

clone size: many
V gene: TRBV6-1
J gene: TRBJ1-5
D gene: -
CDR3 DNA: TGTGCCAGCACCTTGGACCTAAATAGCAATCAGCCCCAGCATTTT
CDR3 protein: CASTLDLNSNQPQHF

clone size: many
V gene: TRBV20-1
J gene: TRBJ2-6
D gene: -
CDR3 DNA: TGCAGTGCTAGCCCCCAGCAGAACACTTTCTCTGGGGCCAACGTCCTGACTTTC
CDR3 protein: CSASPQQNTFSGANVLTF

clone size: many
V gene: TRBV6-1
J gene: TRBJ2-7
D gene: TRBD1
CDR3 DNA: TGTGCCAGCAGCGAGGGGACAGGGAGAGGGTACGAGCAGTACTTC
CDR3 protein: CASSEGTGRGYEQYF

clone size: -
V gene: TRBV10-3
J gene: TRBJ1-3
D gene: -
CDR3 DNA: TGTGCCATCGGCAGTAGCTCTGGAAGCACCATATATTTT
CDR3 protein: CAIGSSSGSTIYF

clone size: many
V gene: TRBV15
J gene: TRBJ1-5
D gene: -
CDR3 DNA: TGTGCCACCAGCAGAGATTTTGGGGGCGGACAGCCCCAGCATTTT
CDR3 protein: CATSRDFGGGQPQHF

clone size: many
V gene: TRBV2
J gene: TRBJ2-1
D gene: -
CDR3 DNA: TGTGCCAGCAGTGTCTACAATGAGCAGTTCTTC
CDR3 protein: CASSVYNEQFF

clone size: many
V gene: TRBV6-1
J gene: TRBJ2-2
D gene: TRBD1
CDR3 DNA: TGTGCCAGCAGTGAAGTTGACAGGGGTATCGGGGAGCTGTTTTTT
CDR3 protein: CASSEVDRGIGELFF